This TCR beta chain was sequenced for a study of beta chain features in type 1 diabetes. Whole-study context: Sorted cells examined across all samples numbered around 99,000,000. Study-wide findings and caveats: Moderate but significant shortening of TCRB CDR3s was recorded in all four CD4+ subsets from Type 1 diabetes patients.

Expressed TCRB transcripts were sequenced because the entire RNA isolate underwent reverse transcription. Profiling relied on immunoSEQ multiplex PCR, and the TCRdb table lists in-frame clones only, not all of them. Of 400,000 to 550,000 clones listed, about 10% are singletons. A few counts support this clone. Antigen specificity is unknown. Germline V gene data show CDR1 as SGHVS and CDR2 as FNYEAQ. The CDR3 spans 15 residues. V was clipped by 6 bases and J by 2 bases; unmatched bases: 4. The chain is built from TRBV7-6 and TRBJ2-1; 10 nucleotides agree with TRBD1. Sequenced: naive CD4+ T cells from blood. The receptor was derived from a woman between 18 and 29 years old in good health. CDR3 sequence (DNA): TGTGCCAGCAGGCCCGGGACAGGGGCCTACAATGAGCAGTTCTTC. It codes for CASRPGTGAYNEQFF.